These T cell receptor beta chains were read from a single sample in a study of beta chain features in type 1 diabetes. Sequencing was performed with immunoSEQ multiplex PCR; in TCRdb, only in-frame clones are kept and a portion is missing. There are approximately 330,000 clones in the sample; roughly 9.6% occur only once, and just over 0.015% lies in the top ten. Source material: naive CD4+ T cells from blood. The receptors were sampled from a young woman in good health. CDR3s include the opening cysteine and the closing phenylalanine or tryptophan. The D gene is left open where the match is weak. Clone size is not always given. Where it is, it says once, few, many or a class for expanded clones.

j_call | clone_size | d_call | v_call | cdr3_nt | cdr3_aa
TRBJ1-1 | NA | NA | TRBV7-3 | TGTGCCAGCAGCTTAACGGTGAGAGGGAACACTGAAGCTTTCTTT | CASSLTVRGNTEAFF
TRBJ2-7 | few | TRBD2 | TRBV19 | TGTGCCAGTAGTATGGGGCGACTAGCGGGAACCACATCACCCTACGAGCAGTACTTC | CASSMGRLAGTTSPYEQYF
TRBJ2-7 | few | TRBD2 | TRBV28 | TGTGCCAGCAGTCCCATCGGGACTAGGGGAACCTACGAGCAGTACTTC | CASSPIGTRGTYEQYF
TRBJ2-1 | NA | NA | TRBV9 | TGTGCCAGCAGCGCCGGACTCCCATTCGAGCAGTTCTTC | CASSAGLPFEQFF
TRBJ2-7 | NA | TRBD1 | TRBV9 | TGTGCCAGCAGCGTAGGACAGGGCACAGGGGAGCAGTACTTC | CASSVGQGTGEQYF
TRBJ2-3 | few | TRBD2 | TRBV6-6 | TGTGCCAGCGCTAGGAGCGGGAGGGAGGCGGATACGCAGTATTTT | CASARSGREADTQYF
TRBJ2-4 | NA | NA | TRBV2 | TGTGCCAGCAGGAGGACAGTAGCCAAAAACATTCAGTACTTC | CASRRTVAKNIQYF
TRBJ2-7 | few | TRBD1 | TRBV7-8 | TGTGCCAGCAGCCCGTACCGGGACAGAACCTACGAGCAGTACTTC | CASSPYRDRTYEQYF
TRBJ1-4 | NA | TRBD1 | TRBV2 | TGTGCCAGCAGTGCCGGGACAGCTAATGAAAAACTGTTTTTT | CASSAGTANEKLFF
TRBJ2-6 | few | TRBD1 | TRBV19 | TGTGCCAGTACCGCCGGGACAGGGGACTTTGGGGCCAACGTCCTGACTTTC | CASTAGTGDFGANVLTF
TRBJ2-1 | NA | TRBD1 | TRBV4-2 | TGTGCCAGCAGCCCCTTGAAGGGGACAGGGTCAAATGAGCAGTTCTTC | CASSPLKGTGSNEQFF
TRBJ2-7 | NA | NA | TRBV21-1 | TGTGCCAGCAGTTTACAGGGGCCTGGCGAGCAGTACTTC | CASSLQGPGEQYF
TRBJ2-3 | few | TRBD1 | TRBV7-3 | TGTGCCAGCGCGACAGGGAACACAGATACGCAGTATTTT | CASATGNTDTQYF
TRBJ2-3 | few | NA | TRBV28 | TGTGCCACCGAGGTGGAGGGCCCGGATACGCAGTATTTT | CATEVEGPDTQYF
TRBJ2-1 | NA | NA | TRBV7-9 | TGTGCCAGCAGTAGGACAGCGGGGAGGACCCAATACAATGAGCAGTTCTTC | CASSRTAGRTQYNEQFF